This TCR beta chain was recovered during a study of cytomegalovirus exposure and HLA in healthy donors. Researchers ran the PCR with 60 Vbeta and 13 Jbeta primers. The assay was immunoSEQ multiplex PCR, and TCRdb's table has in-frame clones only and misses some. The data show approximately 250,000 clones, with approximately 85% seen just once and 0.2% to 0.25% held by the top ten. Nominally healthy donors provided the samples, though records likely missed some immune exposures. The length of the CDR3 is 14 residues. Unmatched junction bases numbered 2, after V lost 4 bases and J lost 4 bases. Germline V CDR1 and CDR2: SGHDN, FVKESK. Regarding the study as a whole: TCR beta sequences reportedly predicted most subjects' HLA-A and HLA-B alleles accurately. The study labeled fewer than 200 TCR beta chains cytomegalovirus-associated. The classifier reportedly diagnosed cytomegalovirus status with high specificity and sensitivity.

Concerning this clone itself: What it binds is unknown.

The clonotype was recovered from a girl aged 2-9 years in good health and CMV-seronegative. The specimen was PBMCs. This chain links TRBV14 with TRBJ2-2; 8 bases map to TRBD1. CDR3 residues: CASSRQGSTGELFF. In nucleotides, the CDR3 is TGTGCCAGCAGCCGACAGGGGTCCACCGGGGAGCTGTTTTTT.